Sequencing of this TCR beta chain was carried out in a study of CD4+ T cells in melanoma. Study observations and caveats: CD8+ T cell, macrophage and B cell function reportedly correlated with neoantigen-specific CD4+ T cells. Reportedly, melanoma neoantigen-specific CD4+ T cells showed varied differentiation states.

Profiled with immunoSEQ multiplex PCR; TCRdb holds only in-frame clones, not every one. The sample has around 110,000 clones; about 92% are singletons. This clone occurred once. Its antigen is undetermined. The sample consisted of peripheral blood. This receptor was obtained from a human donor with melanoma.

In DNA form, the CDR3 reads TGTGCCAGCAGCGTATTGTTTGGTGGCACAGATACGCAGTATTTT. It translates to CASSVLFGGTDTQYF. This rearrangement joins TRBV9 to TRBJ2-3, with D uncertain. The CDR3 runs 15 residues. Trimming cost V 1 base and J 1 base, with 10 bases left between them. The germline gives CDR1 SGDLS, CDR2 YYNGEE.